This TCR beta chain was sequenced during a study of T-cell reconstitution after alpha-beta-depleted transplantation in children. Germline V gene data show CDR1 as SEHNR and CDR2 as FQNEAQ (reference sequence). V shed 5 bases, J shed 2 bases, and the junction held 6 bases outside the gene matches. There are 14 residues in the CDR3. This clonotype was seen a few times. The library targeted TCRbeta and was prepared with unique molecular identifiers. MiXCR was run by TCRdb on the PCR reads, yielding one entry per CDR3 protein. In the table there are around 400,000 distinct CDR3 sequences, 20% of which are singletons.

V and J are TRBV7-9 and TRBJ2-7; 7 nucleotides line up with TRBD1. Here the sequenced sample was PBMCs from the stem cell graft donor, taken from the stem cell graft. The receptor's source is a human donor who donated a stem cell graft to a child with acute myeloid leukemia. CDR3 region: CASSHRDSPYEQYF. The CDR3 nucleotides read TGTGCCAGCAGCCACCGGGACAGTCCCTACGAGCAGTACTTC.